Shown below are 30 T cell receptor beta chains from a single sample sequenced in a study of CD8 T cells in Susac syndrome. cDNA came from around 0.5 to 1 ug RNA primed by random hexamers. TCRdb processed the immunoSEQ multiplex PCR reads anew with MiXCR; each CDR3 protein has one entry. This repertoire shows 180,000 or so distinct CDR3 sequences, 90% to 95% found once; its top ten account for around 0.15%. Sequencing used CD4+ T cells from PBMCs. The receptors derive from a human donor in good health.

This clonotype was seen once. The V and J genes are TRBV27 and TRBJ1-5; D not certain. The CDR3 is 14 residues long. Deletions cut 2 bases from V and 6 bases from J, with 11 bases between. Germline V gene data show CDR1 as MNHEY and CDR2 as SMNVEV (reference sequence). The CDR3 spells CASSLEGLSQPQHF. The CDR3, as DNA: TGTGCCAGCAGTTTAGAAGGGCTAAGTCAGCCCCAGCATTTT.

The chain employs TRBV14 and TRBJ2-1; D might be TRBD2 (7 bases). CDR3 length equals 15 residues. Germline V gene sequence: CDR1 SGHDN, CDR2 FVKESK. Trimming took off 1 base at V and 9 bases at J, with 16 bases between the two ends. CDR3 sequence (DNA): TGTGCCAGCAGCCAAGTAGGTGGGGGGGCCTCTGAGCAGTTCTTC. Protein: CASSQVGGGASEQFF.

This chain joins TRBV29-1 and TRBJ2-3; D unclear. The CDR3 loop spans 13 amino acids. Germline V gene lookup returns CDR1 SQVTM and CDR2 ANQGSEA. The V gene lost 2 bases and the J gene lost 2 bases, with 8 bases spanning the gap. CDR3 nucleotide sequence: TGCAGCGTTGAAATGCAGCTCACAGATACGCAGTATTTT. Translated, it gives CSVEMQLTDTQYF.

This clonotype was found once. The gene calls are TRBV30 and TRBJ1-4, with 8 nucleotides matching TRBD1. Germline CDR1 is GTSNPN and CDR2 is SVGIG (reference sequence). V shed 3 bases and J 7 bases; nucleotides not matched to a gene: 4. This CDR3 is built from 13 residues. The CDR3 here is CAWSRQGIEKLFF. CDR3 nucleotides: TGTGCCTGGAGCCGACAGGGGATTGAAAAACTGTTTTTT.

The genes are TRBV7-3 and TRBJ2-1; a weak D match, TRBD2 (5 bases). CDR3 length equals 13 residues. With 5 bases removed from V and 9 bases from J, the gap between germline ends came to 14 bases. Germline V lookup: CDR1 SGHTA, CDR2 FQGTGA. The CDR3 sequence: CASSQPHEGEQFF. The CDR3 region has the DNA TGTGCCAGCAGCCAACCCCATGAGGGTGAGCAGTTCTTC.

This chain joins TRBV5-1 and TRBJ2-5; TRBD2 agrees at 9 bases. Germline assignment: CDR1 SGHRS and CDR2 YFSETQ. The V gene end was trimmed by 0 bases and the J gene end by 3 bases; junction bases not matched to a gene: 3. The CDR3 is 15 amino acids. The CDR3 region is CASSLASSGEETQYF. CDR3 DNA: TGCGCCAGCAGCTTGGCCTCTAGCGGGGAAGAGACCCAGTACTTC. Combining the CDR3 with reference TRBV5-1 and TRBJ2-5 gives the whole variable domain KAGVTQTPRYLIKTRGQQVTLSCSPISGHRSVSWYQQTPGQGLQFLFEYFSETQRNKGNFPGRFSGRQFSNSRSEMNVSTLELGDSALYLCASSLASSGEETQYFGPGTRLLVL.

The chain carries TRBV5-1 and TRBJ2-1; 8 bases fit TRBD2. Trimming cost V 6 bases and J 1 base; bases outside gene matches: 9. Per the germline V gene, CDR1 is SGHRS and CDR2 is YFSETQ. The CDR3 sequence is 16 residues long. The DNA for the CDR3 is TGCGCCAGCACGCCATTAGCGGGGAGATCCTACAATGAGCAGTTCTTC. Translation: CASTPLAGRSYNEQFF.

The chain combines TRBV5-1 with TRBJ2-1; TRBD2 aligns across 13 bases. CDR1 and CDR2 (germline): SGHRS, YFSETQ. The V segment lost 5 bases and the J segment 2 bases; nucleotides outside the gene matches: 4. The CDR3 runs to 16 residues. The CDR3, as DNA: TGCGCCAGCAGTCCCGGACTAGCGGGGGCCTACAATGAGCAGTTCTTC. This translates into CASSPGLAGAYNEQFF.

This rearrangement joins TRBV25-1 to TRBJ1-1, with 7 bases identical to TRBD1. Looked up from germline, CDR1 is MGHDK and CDR2 is SYGVNS. There are 14 residues in the CDR3. With 1 base clipped from V and 7 bases from J, the junction kept 6 bases outside the gene matches. CDR3 DNA sequence: TGTGCCAGCAGTGAATTTCGGGGGACAGATGAAGCTTTCTTT. Translation gives CASSEFRGTDEAFF.

The chain is built from TRBV4-2 and TRBJ1-6, with D possibly TRBD1 on 6 matching bases. CDR1 is LGHNA and CDR2 is YNFKEQ in the germline V gene. The CDR3 loop spans 15 amino acids. The V and J ends lost 4 bases and 9 bases respectively, with 16 bases between them. The chain's CDR3 is CASSPSRGAPSPLHF. The CDR3 DNA reads TGTGCCAGCAGCCCCTCCCGGGGGGCGCCTTCACCCCTCCACTTT.

The V call is TRBV18, the J call TRBJ2-7, with no clear D. Looked up from germline, CDR1 is KGHSH and CDR2 is LQKENI. V was shortened by 0 bases and J by 4 bases, with 7 bases between the two germline ends. The CDR3 has 13 amino acids. CDR3 protein: CASSPPGDYEQYF. CDR3 DNA sequence: TGTGCCAGCTCACCACCTGGGGATTACGAGCAGTACTTC.

The rearrangement joins TRBV4-3 to TRBJ2-1, with D maybe TRBD2 (6 bases). The CDR3 length is 14 residues. Germline V gene data show CDR1 as LGHNA and CDR2 as YSLEER. The V gene lost 0 bases and the J gene lost 7 bases, with 10 bases spanning the gap. CDR3 sequence: CASSQDPGRNEQFF. The CDR3, as DNA: TGCGCCAGCAGCCAAGATCCGGGGAGGAATGAGCAGTTCTTC.

The count of this clonotype is one. The chain is built from TRBV29-1 and TRBJ2-7; 12 bases align to TRBD1. The CDR3 runs 16 residues. CDR1 and CDR2 from the germline V gene are SQVTM and ANQGSEA. The V segment lost 4 bases and the J segment 3 bases; nucleotides outside the gene matches: 10. CDR3 protein: CSVGGTGGPRFYEQYF. In DNA form, the CDR3 reads TGCAGCGTTGGAGGGACAGGGGGCCCTAGGTTCTACGAGCAGTACTTC.

This chain's CDR3 is CSARTKREYNEQFF. CDR3 nucleotide sequence: TGCAGTGCTAGGACAAAGCGGGAATACAATGAGCAGTTCTTC. The chain couples TRBV20-1 to TRBJ2-1, with 7 nucleotides matching TRBD2. The V and J ends lost 3 bases and 4 bases, in that order; junction bases with no gene match: 6. Germline V gene lookup returns CDR1 DFQATT and CDR2 SNEGSKA (reference sequence). The CDR3 covers 14 residues.

This chain connects TRBV20-1 to TRBJ2-3; TRBD1 might be the D (6 bases). The V gene's germline CDR1 is DFQATT and CDR2 SNEGSKA (reference sequence). The CDR3 sequence is 14 residues long. The V end lost 5 bases, the J end lost 0 bases, and 12 bases lay between the germline ends. The CDR3 region is CSAGGQSSTDTQYF. Written as DNA, the CDR3 is TGCAGTGCTGGTGGACAGTCTAGCACAGATACGCAGTATTTT.

The chain uses TRBV30 and TRBJ1-2, with 7 bases matching TRBD1. CDR3 length: 15 residues. V dropped 4 bases and J dropped 2; count of bases not matched to a gene: 10. Germline values: CDR1 GTSNPN, CDR2 SVGIG (reference sequence). The DNA for the CDR3 is TGTGCCTGGAAGCGAGGGGGCGGATACAACTATGGCTACACCTTC. It encodes CAWKRGGGYNYGYTF.

V and J are TRBV12-3 or TRBV12-4 and TRBJ1-6; D is unclear. The CDR3 covers 12 residues. Trimming took 6 bases from V and 10 from J, leaving 10 bases between them. The CDR3 reads CASRTGRSPLHF. CDR3 in DNA: TGTGCCAGCAGGACCGGGAGGTCACCCCTCCACTTT.

The chain couples TRBV4-3 to TRBJ1-2; TRBD1 agrees at 7 bases. The germline gives CDR1 LGHNA, CDR2 YSLEER. This CDR3 comprises 14 residues. V was pared by 3 bases and J by 8 bases, with 9 bases of the junction left unmatched. The CDR3, as DNA: TGCGCCAGCAGCCAGGATGAGGGGGCGCCGGGCTACACCTTC. Residues: CASSQDEGAPGYTF.

This clonotype showed up just once. The chain recombines TRBV29-1 with TRBJ2-1; 11 nucleotides align to TRBD2. Germline V CDR1 and CDR2: SQVTM, ANQGSEA. The V and J ends lost 5 bases and 3 bases, in that order; junction bases with no gene match: 3. This CDR3 region has 14 residues. The CDR3 reads CSVLAGGRYNEQFF. The CDR3 bases are TGCAGCGTTTTAGCGGGGGGGCGCTACAATGAGCAGTTCTTC.

This sequence joins TRBV2 and TRBJ1-6, with D perhaps matching TRBD1 (6 bases). Germline V CDR1 and CDR2: SNHLY, FYNNEI. The CDR3 loop spans 15 amino acids. The V end was cut by 1 base, the J end by 3 bases, with 7 bases between. CDR3: CASSEGRGYNSPLHF. Here the CDR3 DNA reads TGTGCCAGCAGTGAAGGCAGGGGCTATAATTCACCCCTCCACTTT.

The chain links TRBV27 to TRBJ2-3; D unclear. The germline CDR1 and CDR2 sequences are MNHEY and SMNVEV (reference sequence). Trimming took off 2 bases at V and 0 bases at J, with 9 bases between the two ends. The CDR3 runs 15 residues. CDR3 protein: CASSLRRYSTDTQYF. In DNA form, the CDR3 reads TGTGCCAGCAGTTTAAGGCGGTATAGCACAGATACGCAGTATTTT.

This sequence joins TRBV7-2 and TRBJ2-7; 11 nucleotides line up with TRBD1. Trimming removed 5 bases from V and 0 bases from J; junction bases left unmatched: 3. Germline V lookup: CDR1 SGHTA, CDR2 FQGNSA. The CDR3 spans 15 residues. CDR3 nucleotides: TGTGCCAGCAGCGTCGGACAGGGGGCCTCCTACGAGCAGTACTTC. Its translation: CASSVGQGASYEQYF.

Note on this clonotype: At one boundary the junction diverges from the germline segment, which might be a read error. The V call is TRBV7-2, the J call TRBJ2-3; the match to TRBD2 covers 8 bases. Germline CDR1 and CDR2: SGHTA and FQGNSA. The CDR3 runs to 16 residues. Here the CDR3 DNA reads TGTGCCAGCAGCATAGCGGGGACCTCTAGCACAGATACGCAGTATTTT. Its translation is CASSIAGTSSTDTQYF.

The chain uses TRBV20-1 and TRBJ1-5; D might be TRBD1 (6 bases). V lost 0 bases and J lost 6, with 18 bases in between. Germline V gene sequence: CDR1 DFQATT, CDR2 SNEGSKA (reference sequence). The CDR3 contains 16 residues. The CDR3: CSARDPRAGVVQPQHF. The CDR3, as DNA: TGCAGTGCTAGAGACCCCCGGGCAGGGGTGGTTCAGCCCCAGCATTTT.

The chain recombines TRBV6-5 with TRBJ1-1, with unresolved D. The V gene lost 1 base and the J gene lost 1 base, with 7 bases spanning the gap. Per the germline V gene, CDR1 is MNHEY and CDR2 is SVGAGI. The CDR3 loop spans 14 amino acids. The CDR3 is CASSYYQTNTEAFF. CDR3 bases: TGTGCCAGCAGTTACTACCAGACGAACACTGAAGCTTTCTTT.

The CDR3 DNA reads TGTGCCAGCAGTTTGGACAGGGCTAACATTCAGTACTTC. Amino acids: CASSLDRANIQYF. The chain recombines TRBV28 with TRBJ2-4, with 8 positions matching TRBD1. Germline loops: CDR1 MDHEN, CDR2 SYDVKM. The CDR3 totals 13 residues. V was clipped by 3 bases and J by 7 bases; unmatched bases: 2. Variable domain in full (rest from reference TRBV28 and TRBJ2-4): DVKVTQSSRYLVKRTGEKVFLECVQDMDHENMFWYRQDPGLGLRLIYFSYDVKMKEKGDIPEGYSVSREKKERFSLILESASTNQTSMYLCASSLDRANIQYFGAGTRLSVL.

The chain links TRBV12-3 or TRBV12-4 to TRBJ2-7, with D possibly being TRBD2 (5 bases). The CDR3 is 13 amino acids. The V end was cut by 5 bases, the J end by 3 bases, with 11 bases between. CDR3 DNA sequence: TGTGCCAGCAGTATACAGCGGTACTACGAGCAGTACTTC. Translating it yields CASSIQRYYEQYF.

The chain is built from TRBV5-1 and TRBJ2-1, with 7 bases fitting TRBD2. J lost 4 bases, V lost 5 bases, and 9 bases had no gene match. The CDR3 runs to 15 residues. CDR1 and CDR2 from the germline V gene are SGHRS and YFSETQ. This CDR3 reads CASRQSLAAYNEQFF. The CDR3 DNA follows: TGCGCCAGCAGGCAATCCCTAGCGGCGTACAATGAGCAGTTCTTC.

The chain is built from TRBV7-8 and TRBJ2-3; 14 bases are a match to TRBD2. The junction had 15 bases not matched to a gene; V was cut back by 5 bases and J by 8 bases. This CDR3 region has 18 residues. Germline loops: CDR1 SGHVS, CDR2 FQNEAQ. The CDR3, as DNA: TGTGCCAGCAGCCCCCCCTACCGACTAGCGGGGGGGCGGGGTACGCAGTATTTT. It yields the protein CASSPPYRLAGGRGTQYF.

The chain combines TRBV18 with TRBJ1-5; 11 positions agree with TRBD1. The CDR3 has 16 residues. V lost 2 bases to trimming and J lost 2 bases; unmatched junction nucleotides: 2. CDR1 KGHSH and CDR2 LQKENI come from the germline V gene. This CDR3 reads CASSPGTGGRNQPQHF. CDR3 DNA sequence: TGTGCCAGCTCACCAGGGACAGGGGGTCGCAATCAGCCCCAGCATTTT.